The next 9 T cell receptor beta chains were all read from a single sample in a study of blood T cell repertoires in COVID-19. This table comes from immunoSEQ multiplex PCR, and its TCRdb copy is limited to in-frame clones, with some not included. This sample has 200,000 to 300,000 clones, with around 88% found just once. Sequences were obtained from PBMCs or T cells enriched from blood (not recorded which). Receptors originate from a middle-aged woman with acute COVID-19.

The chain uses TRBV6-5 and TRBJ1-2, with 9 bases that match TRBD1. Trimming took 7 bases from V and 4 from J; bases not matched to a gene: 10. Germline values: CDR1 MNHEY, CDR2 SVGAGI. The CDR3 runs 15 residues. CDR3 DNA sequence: TGTGCCAGCACGCTGTCCCGGGACAGGGCCTATGGCTACACCTTC. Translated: CASTLSRDRAYGYTF.

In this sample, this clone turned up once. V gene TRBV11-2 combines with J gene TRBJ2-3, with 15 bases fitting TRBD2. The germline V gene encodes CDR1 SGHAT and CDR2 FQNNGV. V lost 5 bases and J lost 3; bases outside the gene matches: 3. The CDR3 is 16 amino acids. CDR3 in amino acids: CASSGLAGGLTDTQYF. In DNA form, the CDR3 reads TGTGCCAGCAGCGGACTAGCGGGAGGGCTTACAGATACGCAGTATTTT.

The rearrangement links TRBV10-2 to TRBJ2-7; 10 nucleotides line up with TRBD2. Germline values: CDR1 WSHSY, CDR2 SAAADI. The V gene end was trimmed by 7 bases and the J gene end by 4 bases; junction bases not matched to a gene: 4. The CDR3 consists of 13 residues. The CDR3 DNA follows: TGCGCCAGCATGGCAGCGGGAGGGTACGAGCAGTACGTC. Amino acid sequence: CASMAAGGYEQYV.

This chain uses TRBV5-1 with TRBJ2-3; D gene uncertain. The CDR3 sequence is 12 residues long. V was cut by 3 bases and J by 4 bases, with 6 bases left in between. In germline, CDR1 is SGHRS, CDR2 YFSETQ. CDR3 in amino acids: CASSYSADTQYF. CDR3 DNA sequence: TGCGCCAGCAGCTACTCCGCAGATACGCAGTATTTT.

The CDR3 nucleotides read TGTGCCAGTAGTATAGGTCCTTTTGGGACTAGCGGCCCCTCGCCCTACAATGAGCAGTTCTTC. Residues: CASSIGPFGTSGPSPYNEQFF. This chain joins TRBV19 and TRBJ2-1; TRBD2 aligns across 11 bases. The trim removed 1 base at V and 2 bases at J, leaving 16 bases unmatched. The CDR3 has 21 residues. The germline V gene has CDR1 LNHDA and CDR2 SQIVND (reference sequence).

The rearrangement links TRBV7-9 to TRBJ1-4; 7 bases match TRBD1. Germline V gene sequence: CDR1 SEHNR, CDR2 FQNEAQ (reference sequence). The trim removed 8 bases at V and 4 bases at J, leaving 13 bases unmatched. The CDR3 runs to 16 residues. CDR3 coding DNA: TGTGCCAGCTCGAGTCCCTCCCGACAGGGTAATGAAAAACTGTTTTTT. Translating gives CASSSPSRQGNEKLFF.

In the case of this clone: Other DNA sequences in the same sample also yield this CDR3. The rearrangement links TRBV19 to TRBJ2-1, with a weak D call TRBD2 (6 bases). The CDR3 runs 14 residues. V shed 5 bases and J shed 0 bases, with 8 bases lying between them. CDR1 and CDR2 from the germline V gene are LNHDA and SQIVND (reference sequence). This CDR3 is CASSRGSSYNEQFF. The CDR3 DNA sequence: TGTGCCAGTAGTCGGGGGAGCTCCTACAATGAGCAGTTCTTC.

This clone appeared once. This CDR3 reads CASSDNAENYYGYTF. The CDR3 DNA sequence: TGCGCCAGCAGTGATAATGCGGAGAATTACTATGGCTACACCTTC. The chain employs TRBV10-2 and TRBJ1-2, with D unclear. CDR1 and CDR2 (germline): WSHSY, SAAADI. The CDR3 runs 15 residues. V dropped 3 bases and J dropped 3 bases, with 14 bases sitting between them.

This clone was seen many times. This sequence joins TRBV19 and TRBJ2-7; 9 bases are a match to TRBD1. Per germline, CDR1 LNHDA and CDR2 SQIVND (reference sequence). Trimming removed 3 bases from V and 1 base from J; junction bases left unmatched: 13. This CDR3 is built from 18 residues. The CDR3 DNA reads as TGTGCCAGTAGTATTGTTGGGGTTGGACAGGGGTATTCCTACGAGCAGTACTTC. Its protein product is CASSIVGVGQGYSYEQYF.